This is a list of T cell receptor beta chains from one sample in a study of technical replicates of blood from a handful of donors. Clones were read by immunoSEQ multiplex PCR, and TCRdb kept only the in-frame ones, dropping some. The table shows around 80,000 clones, with about 96% occurring only once. The material sequenced was T cells isolated from PBMCs. The receptor set was obtained from a human donor in good health. Both conserved end residues are part of each CDR3. For some rows the clone size is stated as once, few or many, or as a class when expanded; others skip it.

abundance | j_gene | v_gene | CDR3aa
- | TRBJ2-3 | TRBV7-6 | CASSFDSGYTDTQYF
- | TRBJ2-7 | TRBV19 | CASSSGPGDEQYF
- | TRBJ2-5 | TRBV14 | CASMGGSPDF
- | TRBJ2-6 | TRBV25-1 | CASSAPGAGANVLTF
- | TRBJ2-7 | TRBV27 | CASSLHATYEQYF
once | TRBJ1-3 | TRBV25-1 | CASSELLYGGFGNTIYF
- | TRBJ1-1 | TRBV6-6 | CASSKRQGVDTEAFF
- | TRBJ2-1 | TRBV7-2 | CASSLRGASGEQQFF
- | TRBJ1-2 | TRBV6-4 | CASSLQGSYGYTF
- | TRBJ2-1 | TRBV5-4 | CASSPTLSEQFF
- | TRBJ2-5 | TRBV4-2 | CASSQAAWRVEETQYF
- | TRBJ2-7 | TRBV11-2 | CASGAGATPLYEQYF
once | TRBJ1-4 | TRBV28 | CASSQIPNEKLFF
- | TRBJ1-1 | TRBV5-1 | CASSSQQGWDEAFF
- | TRBJ1-3 | TRBV28 | CASSWEWGEFGNTIYF
- | TRBJ1-2 | TRBV19 | CASTTVRQGGYGYTF
- | TRBJ1-5 | TRBV27 | CASTALTGNQPQHF
- | TRBJ2-5 | TRBV30 | CAWSAYQTQYF
- | TRBJ1-1 | TRBV25-1 | CASSGLQNTEAFF
- | TRBJ2-1 | TRBV18 | CASSPKSAGGDNEQFF
- | TRBJ2-7 | TRBV5-1 | CASSWDRDYEQYF
once | TRBJ2-5 | TRBV4-3 | CASSHGDRDSETQYF
- | TRBJ1-5 | TRBV19 | CASIGGQGNQPQHF
- | TRBJ2-7 | TRBV4-3 | CASSQAYTGNEQYF
- | TRBJ2-3 | TRBV15 | CATSIQGSDTQYF
- | TRBJ2-7 | TRBV27 | CASSQTPSGSLYEQYF
- | TRBJ2-2 | TRBV4-3 | CASSQVSGSGELFF
- | TRBJ2-5 | TRBV15 | CATSNTWTTQETQYF
- | TRBJ2-3 | TRBV5-1 | CASKTGTTFTDTQYF
- | TRBJ2-3 | TRBV19 | CASSMIAGTTDTQYF
- | TRBJ1-3 | TRBV4-2 | CASISGVQTGNTIYF
- | TRBJ2-1 | TRBV28 | CATLGLARNEQFF
- | TRBJ2-7 | TRBV12-5 | CASSWSSYEQYF
- | TRBJ1-1 | TRBV29-1 | CSVGQGWNTEAFF
- | TRBJ2-7 | TRBV4-1 | CASSHGGPAEQYF
- | TRBJ2-1 | TRBV7-8 | CASSPDMNEQFF
- | TRBJ2-4 | TRBV30 | CAWSRGGTENIQYF
- | TRBJ2-3 | TRBV6-1 | CASSEGGRFYTDTQYF
- | TRBJ2-3 | TRBV5-5 | CASSLSYRAGPSTDTQYF
- | TRBJ2-3 | TRBV27 | CASSLIGEDTQYF
- | TRBJ1-2 | TRBV5-1 | CASSSKLDTNYGYTF
- | TRBJ1-5 | TRBV6-6 | CASSYLGTSNQPQHF
- | TRBJ2-7 | TRBV4-3 | CASSQDLGRGNEQYF
- | TRBJ1-1 | TRBV5-1 | CASSPRTGQDTEAFF
- | TRBJ1-1 | TRBV6-5 | CASGGTEAFF
- | TRBJ2-3 | TRBV28 | CASSFYTDTQYF
- | TRBJ2-1 | TRBV4-1 | CASSPQMGVNIHEQFF
- | TRBJ2-7 | TRBV7-2 | CASSLYLREQYF